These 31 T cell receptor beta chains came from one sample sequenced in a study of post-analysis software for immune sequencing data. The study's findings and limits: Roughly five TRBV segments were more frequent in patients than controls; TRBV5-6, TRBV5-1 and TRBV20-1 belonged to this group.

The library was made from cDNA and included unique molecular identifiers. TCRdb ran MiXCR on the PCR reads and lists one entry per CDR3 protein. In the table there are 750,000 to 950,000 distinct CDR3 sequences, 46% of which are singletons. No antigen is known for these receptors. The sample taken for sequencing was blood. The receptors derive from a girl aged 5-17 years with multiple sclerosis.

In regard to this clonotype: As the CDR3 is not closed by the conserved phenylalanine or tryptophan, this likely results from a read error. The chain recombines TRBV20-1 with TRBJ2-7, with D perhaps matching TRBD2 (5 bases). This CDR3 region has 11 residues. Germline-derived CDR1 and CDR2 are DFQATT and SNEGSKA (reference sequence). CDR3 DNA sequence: TGCACTGCTAGAGGGCTAGCAGAGCAGTACATC. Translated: CTARGLAEQYI.

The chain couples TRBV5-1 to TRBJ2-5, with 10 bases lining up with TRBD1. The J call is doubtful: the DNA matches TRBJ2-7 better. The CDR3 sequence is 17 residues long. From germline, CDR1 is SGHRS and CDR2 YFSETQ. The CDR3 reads CASSHGQGESRCYEQYF. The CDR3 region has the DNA TGCGCCAGCAGCCACGGACAGGGGGAGTCTAGGTGCTACGAGCAGTACTTC.

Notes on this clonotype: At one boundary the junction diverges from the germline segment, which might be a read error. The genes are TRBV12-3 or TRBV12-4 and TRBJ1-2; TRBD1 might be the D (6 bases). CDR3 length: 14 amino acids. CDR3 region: CAGSGGPGLNGYTF. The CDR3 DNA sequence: TGTGCCGGCAGTGGGGGCCCCGGGCTTAATGGCTACACCTTC.

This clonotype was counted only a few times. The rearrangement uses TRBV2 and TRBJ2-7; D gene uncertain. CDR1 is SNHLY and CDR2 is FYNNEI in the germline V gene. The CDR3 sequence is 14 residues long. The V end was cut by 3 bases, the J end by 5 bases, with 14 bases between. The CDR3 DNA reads TGTGCCAGCAGTGATGAAGCGTCCACCCACGAGCAGTACTTC. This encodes CASSDEASTHEQYF.

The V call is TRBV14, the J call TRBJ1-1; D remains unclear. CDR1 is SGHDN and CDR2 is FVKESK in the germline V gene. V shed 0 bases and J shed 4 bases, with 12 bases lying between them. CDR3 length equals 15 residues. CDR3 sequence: CASSQDLWGITEAFF. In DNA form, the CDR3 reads TGTGCCAGCAGCCAAGATCTATGGGGAATCACTGAAGCTTTCTTT.

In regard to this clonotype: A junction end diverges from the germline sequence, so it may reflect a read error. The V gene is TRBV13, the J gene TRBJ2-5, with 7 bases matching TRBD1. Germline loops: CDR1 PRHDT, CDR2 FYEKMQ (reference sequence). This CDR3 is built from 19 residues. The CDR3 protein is CASSSARIGGAFDQETQYF. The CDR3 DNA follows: TGTGCCAGCAGCAGCGCCAGGATAGGGGGCGCCTTTGACCAGGAGACCCAGTACTTC.

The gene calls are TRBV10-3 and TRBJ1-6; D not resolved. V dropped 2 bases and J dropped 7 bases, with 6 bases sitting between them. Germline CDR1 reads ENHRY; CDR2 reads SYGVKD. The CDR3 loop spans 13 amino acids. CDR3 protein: CAISERTNSPLHF. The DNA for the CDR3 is TGTGCCATCAGTGAGCGAACGAATTCACCCCTCCACTTT.

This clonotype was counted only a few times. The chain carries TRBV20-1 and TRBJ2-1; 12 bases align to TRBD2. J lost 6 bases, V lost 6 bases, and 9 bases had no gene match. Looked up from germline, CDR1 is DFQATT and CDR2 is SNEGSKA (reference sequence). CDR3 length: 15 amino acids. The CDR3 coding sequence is TGCAGTGCGGCGACGACTAGCGGGGGTTCCAATGAGCAGTTCTTC. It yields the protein CSAATTSGGSNEQFF.

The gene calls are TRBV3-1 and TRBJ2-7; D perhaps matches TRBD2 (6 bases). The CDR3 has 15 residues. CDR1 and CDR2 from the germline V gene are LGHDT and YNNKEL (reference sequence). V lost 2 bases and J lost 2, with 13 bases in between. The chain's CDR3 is CASSQTGTPAYEQYF. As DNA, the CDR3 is TGTGCCAGCAGCCAAACCGGGACTCCAGCCTACGAGCAGTACTTC.

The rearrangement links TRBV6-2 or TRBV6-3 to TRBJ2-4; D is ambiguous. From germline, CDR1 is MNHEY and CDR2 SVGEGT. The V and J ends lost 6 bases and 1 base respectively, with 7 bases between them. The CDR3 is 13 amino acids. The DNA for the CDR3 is TGTGCCAGCAGACCTGGGGCCAAAAACATTCAGTACTTC. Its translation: CASRPGAKNIQYF.

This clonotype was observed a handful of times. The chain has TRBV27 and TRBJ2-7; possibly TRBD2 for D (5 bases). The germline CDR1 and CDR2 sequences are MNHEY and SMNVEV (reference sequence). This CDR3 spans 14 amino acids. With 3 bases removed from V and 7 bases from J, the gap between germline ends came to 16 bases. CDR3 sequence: CASSFEGAGEEQYF. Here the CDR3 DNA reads TGTGCCAGCAGTTTCGAGGGCGCTGGGGAGGAGCAGTACTTC.

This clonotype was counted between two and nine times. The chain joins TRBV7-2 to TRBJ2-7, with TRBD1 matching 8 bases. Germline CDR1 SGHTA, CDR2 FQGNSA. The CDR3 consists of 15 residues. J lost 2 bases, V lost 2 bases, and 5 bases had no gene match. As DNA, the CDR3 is TGTGCCAGCAGCTTATGGGGGACAGGTACCTACGAGCAGTACTTC. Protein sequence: CASSLWGTGTYEQYF. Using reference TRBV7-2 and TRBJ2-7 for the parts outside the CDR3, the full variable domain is GAGVSQSPSNKVTEKGKDVELRCDPISGHTALYWYRQSLGQGLEFLIYFQGNSAPDKSGLPSDRFSAERTGGSVSTLTIQRTQQEDSAVYLCASSLWGTGTYEQYFGPGTRLTVT.

The CDR3: CTAGERGLQETQYF. For the CDR3, the DNA is TGTACAGCAGGAGAGCGGGGGCTCCAAGAGACCCAGTACTTC. The rearrangement links TRBV7-2 to TRBJ2-5; the match to TRBD2 covers 8 bases. CDR3 length: 14 amino acids. Per the germline V gene, CDR1 is SGHTA and CDR2 is FQGNSA.

In DNA, the CDR3 is TGTGCCATCAGTGGCCCATCGGGGGAAACTACTAACTATGGCTACACCTTC. This translates into CAISGPSGETTNYGYTF. This chain joins TRBV10-3 and TRBJ1-2; tentatively, D is TRBD1 (5 bases). Germline CDR1 and CDR2: ENHRY and SYGVKD. The CDR3 extends over 17 amino acids. Trimming cost V 4 bases and J 0 bases, with 18 bases left between them.

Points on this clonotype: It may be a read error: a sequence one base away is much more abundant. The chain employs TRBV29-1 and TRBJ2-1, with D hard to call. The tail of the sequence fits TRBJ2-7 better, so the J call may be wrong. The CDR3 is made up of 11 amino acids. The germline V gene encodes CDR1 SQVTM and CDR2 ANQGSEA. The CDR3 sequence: CSVALVGEQYF. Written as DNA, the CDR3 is TGCAGCGTTGCCTTAGTGGGCGAGCAGTACTTC.

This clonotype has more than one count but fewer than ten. The CDR3 loop reads CASSPVLLAGEETQYF. The CDR3 DNA reads as TGTGCCAGCTCACCCGTCCTACTAGCGGGAGAAGAGACCCAGTACTTC. The V call is TRBV18, the J call TRBJ2-5; 11 bases are a match to TRBD2. This CDR3 contains 16 residues. Germline assignment: CDR1 KGHSH and CDR2 LQKENI. Unmatched junction bases numbered 6, after V lost 3 bases and J lost 3 bases. The full variable domain, completed using reference TRBV18 and TRBJ2-5, is NAGVMQNPRHLVRRRGQEARLRCSPMKGHSHVYWYRQLPEEGLKFMVYLQKENIIDESGMPKERFSAEFPKEGPSILRIQQVVRGDSAAYFCASSPVLLAGEETQYFGPGTRLLVL.

The CDR3 region has the DNA TGTGCCAGCAGTACCCGTCTAGCGGGGAGCACAGATACGCAGTATTTT. This translates into CASSTRLAGSTDTQYF. The chain couples TRBV2 to TRBJ2-3, with 9 bases fitting TRBD2. The CDR3 spans 16 residues. Losses at the gene ends were 5 bases for V and 0 bases for J; bases not matched to a gene: 6. Germline CDR1 is SNHLY and CDR2 is FYNNEI.

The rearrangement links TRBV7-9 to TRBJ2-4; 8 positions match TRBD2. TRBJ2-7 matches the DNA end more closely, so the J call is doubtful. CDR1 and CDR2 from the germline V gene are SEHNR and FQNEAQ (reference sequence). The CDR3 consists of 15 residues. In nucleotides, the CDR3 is TGTGCCAGCAGCTTGGGTGCGGGAGGAAAGAACGAGCAGTACTTC. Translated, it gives CASSLGAGGKNEQYF.

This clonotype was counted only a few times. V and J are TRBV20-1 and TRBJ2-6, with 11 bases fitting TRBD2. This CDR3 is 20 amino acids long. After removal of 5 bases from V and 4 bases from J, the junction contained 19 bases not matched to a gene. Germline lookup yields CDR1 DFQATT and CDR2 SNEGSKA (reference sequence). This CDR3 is CSAPAAHKLAGVPGANVLTF. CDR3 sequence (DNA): TGCAGTGCTCCGGCAGCCCATAAACTAGCGGGAGTTCCGGGGGCCAACGTCCTGACTTTC.

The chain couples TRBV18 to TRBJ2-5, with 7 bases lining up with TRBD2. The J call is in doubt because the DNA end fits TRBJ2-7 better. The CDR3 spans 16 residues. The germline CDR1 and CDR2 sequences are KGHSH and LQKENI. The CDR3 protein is CASSPPLGRNDYEQYF. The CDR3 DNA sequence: TGTGCCAGCTCACCACCTCTCGGGAGGAACGACTACGAGCAGTACTTC.

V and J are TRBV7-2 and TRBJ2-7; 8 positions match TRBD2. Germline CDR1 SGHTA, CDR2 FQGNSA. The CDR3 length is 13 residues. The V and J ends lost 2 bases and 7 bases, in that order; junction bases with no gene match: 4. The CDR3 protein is CASSLRRLAEQYF. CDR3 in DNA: TGTGCCAGCAGCTTACGGAGACTAGCGGAGCAGTACTTC.

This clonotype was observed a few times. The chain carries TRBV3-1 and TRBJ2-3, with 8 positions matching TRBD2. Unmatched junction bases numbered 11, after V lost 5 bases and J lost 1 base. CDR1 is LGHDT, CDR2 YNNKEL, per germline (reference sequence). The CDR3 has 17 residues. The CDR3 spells CASSSTRGGSRTDTQYF. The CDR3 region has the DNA TGTGCCAGCAGCTCAACCCGGGGGGGATCTCGCACAGATACGCAGTATTTT.

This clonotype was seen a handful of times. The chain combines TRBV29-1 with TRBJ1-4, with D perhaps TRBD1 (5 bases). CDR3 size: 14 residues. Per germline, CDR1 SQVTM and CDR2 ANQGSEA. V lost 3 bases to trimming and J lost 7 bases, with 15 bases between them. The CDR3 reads CSVDITGLGEKLFF. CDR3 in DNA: TGCAGCGTTGATATTACGGGGCTCGGTGAAAAACTGTTTTTT.

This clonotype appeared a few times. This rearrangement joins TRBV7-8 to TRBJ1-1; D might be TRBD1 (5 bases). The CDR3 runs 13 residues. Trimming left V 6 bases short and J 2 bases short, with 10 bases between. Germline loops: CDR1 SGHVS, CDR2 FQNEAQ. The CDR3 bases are TGTGCCAGCAGGAGACAGAGAAACACTGAAGCTTTCTTT. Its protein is CASRRQRNTEAFF.

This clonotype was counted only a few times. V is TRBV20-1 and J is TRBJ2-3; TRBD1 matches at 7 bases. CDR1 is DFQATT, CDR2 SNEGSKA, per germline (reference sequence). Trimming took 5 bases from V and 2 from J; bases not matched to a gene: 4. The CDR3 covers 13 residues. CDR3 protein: CSAADRVTDTQYF. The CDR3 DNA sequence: TGCAGTGCTGCCGACAGGGTCACAGATACGCAGTATTTT.

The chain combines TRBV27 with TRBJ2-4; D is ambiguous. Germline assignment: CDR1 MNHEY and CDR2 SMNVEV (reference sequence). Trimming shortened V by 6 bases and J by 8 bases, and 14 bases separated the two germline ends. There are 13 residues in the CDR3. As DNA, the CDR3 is TGTGCCAGCAGCTCACCCCGTGGGGACATTCAGTACTTC. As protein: CASSSPRGDIQYF.

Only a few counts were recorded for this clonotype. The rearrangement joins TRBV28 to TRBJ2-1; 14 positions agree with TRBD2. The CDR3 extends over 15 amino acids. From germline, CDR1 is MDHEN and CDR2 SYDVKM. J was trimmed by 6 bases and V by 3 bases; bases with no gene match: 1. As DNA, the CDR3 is TGTGCCAGCAGTTTGACTAGCGGGAGGGTCAATGAGCAGTTCTTC. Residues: CASSLTSGRVNEQFF. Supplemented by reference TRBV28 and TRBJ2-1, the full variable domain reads DVKVTQSSRYLVKRTGEKVFLECVQDMDHENMFWYRQDPGLGLRLIYFSYDVKMKEKGDIPEGYSVSREKKERFSLILESASTNQTSMYLCASSLTSGRVNEQFFGPGTRLTVL.

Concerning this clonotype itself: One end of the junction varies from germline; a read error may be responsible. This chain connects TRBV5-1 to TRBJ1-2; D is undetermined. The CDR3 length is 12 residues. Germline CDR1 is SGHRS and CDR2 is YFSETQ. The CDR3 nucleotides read TGTGCCAGCAGCTCAGGACACTATGGCTACACCTTC. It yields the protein CASSSGHYGYTF.

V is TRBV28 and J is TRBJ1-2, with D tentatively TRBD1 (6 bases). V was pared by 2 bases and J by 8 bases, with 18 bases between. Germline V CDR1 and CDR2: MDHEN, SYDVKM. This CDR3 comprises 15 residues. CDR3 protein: CASSLQQGGRQGYTF. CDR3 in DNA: TGTGCCAGCAGTTTACAACAGGGTGGGCGCCAAGGCTACACCTTC.

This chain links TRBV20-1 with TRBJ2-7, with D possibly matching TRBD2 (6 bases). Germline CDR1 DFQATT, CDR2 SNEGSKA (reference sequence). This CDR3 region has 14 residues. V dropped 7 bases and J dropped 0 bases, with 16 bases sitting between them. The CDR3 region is CSVHRLTSSYEQYF. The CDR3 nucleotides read TGCAGTGTACACAGGCTGACTAGCTCCTACGAGCAGTACTTC.

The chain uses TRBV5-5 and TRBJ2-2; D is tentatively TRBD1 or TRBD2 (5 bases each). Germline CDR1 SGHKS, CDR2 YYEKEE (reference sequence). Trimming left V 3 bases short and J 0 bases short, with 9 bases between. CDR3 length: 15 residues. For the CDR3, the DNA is TGTGCCAGCAGCTGGGACGGACCGAACACCGGGGAGCTGTTTTTT. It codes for CASSWDGPNTGELFF.